Below are 7 T cell receptor beta chains sequenced from a single sample in a study of T cell responses to AZD1222 COVID-19 vaccine. Profiled with immunoSEQ multiplex PCR; TCRdb holds only in-frame clones, not every one. The sample contains 90,000 to 120,000 clones, around 92% of which appear only once. The source was peripheral blood, collected 28 days after the second AZD1222 dose. The receptors were sampled from an adult who received the AZD1222 COVID-19 vaccine.

The chain links TRBV6-2 or TRBV6-3 to TRBJ1-5, with D uncertain. Trimming shortened V by 5 bases and J by 2 bases, and 13 bases separated the two germline ends. The germline CDR1 and CDR2 sequences are MNHEY and SVGEGT. The CDR3 sequence is 15 residues long. CDR3 amino acids: CASSRRGIGNQPQHF. CDR3 DNA: TGTGCCAGCAGTCGGCGAGGGATTGGCAATCAGCCCCAGCATTTT.

In nucleotides, the CDR3 is TGCAGCGCACACCCCGGGGAAACTGAAGCTTTCTTT. It specifies CSAHPGETEAFF. The chain uses TRBV29-1 and TRBJ1-1; D gene ambiguous. V dropped 7 bases and J dropped 5 bases, with 14 bases sitting between them. Germline loops: CDR1 SQVTM, CDR2 ANQGSEA. The CDR3 covers 12 residues.

V and J are TRBV4-1 and TRBJ2-7; D perhaps matches TRBD2 (6 bases). Germline V lookup: CDR1 MGHRA, CDR2 YSYEKL. This CDR3 comprises 15 residues. The V gene lost 1 base and the J gene lost 4 bases, with 14 bases spanning the gap. CDR3 in DNA: TGCGCCAGCAGCCAAGGTGGAGGGTTCGGGTACGAGCAGTACTTC. As protein: CASSQGGGFGYEQYF.

This chain connects TRBV28 to TRBJ1-1; a weak D match, TRBD1 (6 bases). Germline V gene data show CDR1 as MDHEN and CDR2 as SYDVKM. V dropped 2 bases and J dropped 4 bases, with 17 bases sitting between them. CDR3 size: 16 residues. The CDR3 DNA follows: TGTGCCAGCAGTTTAGTGAGGGGGGTGGGTAGCACTGAAGCTTTCTTT. The encoded protein is CASSLVRGVGSTEAFF.

The chain combines TRBV29-1 with TRBJ1-1, with D maybe TRBD1 (6 bases). The V and J ends lost 6 bases and 0 bases respectively, with 8 bases between them. Per germline, CDR1 SQVTM and CDR2 ANQGSEA. The CDR3 sequence is 12 residues long. The DNA for the CDR3 is TGCAGCGTGGGACATATGAACACTGAAGCTTTCTTT. This sequence encodes CSVGHMNTEAFF. Full variable domain (remainder filled in from reference TRBV29-1 and TRBJ1-1): SAVISQKPSRDICQRGTSLTIQCQVDSQVTMMFWYRQQPGQSLTLIATANQGSEATYESGFVIDKFPISRPNLTFSTLTVSNMSPEDSSIYLCSVGHMNTEAFFGQGTRLTVV.

The chain uses TRBV11-1 and TRBJ1-5; no firm D call. V was cut by 4 bases and J by 9 bases, with 13 bases left in between. Germline CDR1 is SGHAT and CDR2 is FQDESV (reference sequence). There are 13 residues in the CDR3. The CDR3 spells CASSSRVSGPQHF. Here the CDR3 DNA reads TGTGCCAGCAGCTCCCGGGTCTCTGGGCCCCAGCATTTT.

J is TRBJ1-5 and V is TRBV6-2 or TRBV6-3; D uncertain. The CDR3 is 15 amino acids. Trimming cost V 2 bases and J 1 base, with 9 bases left between them. CDR1 and CDR2 (germline): MNHEY, SVGEGT. For the CDR3, the DNA is TGTGCCAGCAGTTACAGGGTTTGGAGCAATCAGCCCCAGCATTTT. As protein: CASSYRVWSNQPQHF.